The 20 T cell receptor beta chains listed next were all sequenced from one sample in a study of T cell repertoires in cytomegalovirus infection. Each CDR3 protein gets one entry after TCRdb re-called the reads with MiXCR. The sample comprises about 830,000 distinct CDR3 sequences, less than 35% of which are singletons, and 9.5% to 15% rests with the top ten. These receptors have no known antigen. This specimen was cultured CD8+ T cells from PBMCs, taken from culture after CMV antigen stimulation. The source of these receptors is a human donor in good health (CMV status not recorded). Some clones in this sample may be carry-over from other donors' samples.

This clonotype showed up many times. The chain has TRBV7-8 and TRBJ2-2, with 10 bases that match TRBD1. This CDR3 comprises 16 residues. V was clipped by 0 bases and J by 5 bases; unmatched bases: 3. Germline CDR1 is SGHVS and CDR2 is FQNEAQ. CDR3 in amino acids: CASSLAGTGVTGELFF. Written as DNA, the CDR3 is TGTGCCAGCAGCTTAGCCGGGACAGGGGTAACCGGGGAGCTGTTTTTT.

About this clonotype itself: A much larger clone differs from this one at a single base, so this may be a read error. Lacking the conserved final phenylalanine or tryptophan, this CDR3 likely reflects a read error. This sequence joins TRBV12-3 or TRBV12-4 and TRBJ2-3; D remains unclear. The CDR3 length is 14 residues. Trimming took off 1 base at V and 4 bases at J, with 9 bases between the two ends. CDR3 nucleotides: TGTGCCAGCAGTTTAGTTAGTAGAGCAGATACGCAGTATTTG. Protein: CASSLVSRADTQYL.

CDR3 region: CATSRDPGAPPDTQYF. The DNA of the CDR3 is TGTGCCACCAGCAGAGATCCGGGAGCACCACCAGATACGCAGTATTTT. The chain joins TRBV15 to TRBJ2-3; a possible D gene is TRBD2 (6 bases). V gave up 0 bases and J gave up 4 bases, with 14 bases separating them. In germline, CDR1 is LNHNV, CDR2 YYDKDF (reference sequence). The CDR3 extends over 16 amino acids.

V and J are TRBV9 and TRBJ2-1; 7 bases match TRBD2. Trimming at V came to 5 bases and at J to 4 bases, leaving 6 bases not matched to a gene. The CDR3 runs to 14 residues. The germline V gene encodes CDR1 SGDLS and CDR2 YYNGEE. The CDR3 DNA reads as TGTGCCAGCAGAGCTGGGGGGGATTACAATGAGCAGTTCTTC. It codes for CASRAGGDYNEQFF.

The chain carries TRBV7-3 and TRBJ2-1, with TRBD1 as a possible D gene (5 bases). Per germline, CDR1 SGHTA and CDR2 FQGTGA. This CDR3 is built from 13 residues. V was trimmed by 6 bases and J by 9 bases, leaving 15 bases between them. The CDR3 reads CASSYVKGFEQFF. The CDR3 DNA is TGTGCCAGCAGTTACGTCAAGGGGTTTGAGCAGTTCTTC.

V usage is TRBV3-1 and J usage is TRBJ1-1, with no clear D. The CDR3 is 14 amino acids. V lost 0 bases and J lost 5, with 10 bases in between. The germline V gene encodes CDR1 LGHDT and CDR2 YNNKEL (reference sequence). CDR3 sequence: CASSQDGAGTEAFF. Here the CDR3 DNA reads TGTGCCAGCAGCCAAGATGGAGCAGGTACTGAAGCTTTCTTT.

The CDR3 sequence: CASSETGLINQPQHF. DNA of the CDR3: TGTGCCAGCAGTGAAACCGGACTGATAAATCAGCCCCAGCATTTT. The J gene is TRBJ1-5, the V gene TRBV28; D unclear. The CDR3 covers 15 residues. CDR1 and CDR2 (germline): MDHEN, SYDVKM. The V end was cut by 5 bases, the J end by 4 bases, with 15 bases between.

This clonotype was counted between two and nine times. The chain joins TRBV2 to TRBJ2-1, with 8 positions matching TRBD2. This CDR3 has 16 amino acids. Germline values: CDR1 SNHLY, CDR2 FYNNEI. V was pared by 4 bases and J by 0 bases, with 5 bases of the junction left unmatched. The CDR3 spells CASSGERGLSYNEQFF. For the CDR3, the DNA is TGTGCCAGCAGTGGAGAGCGGGGGCTCTCCTACAATGAGCAGTTCTTC.

The sample holds many counts of this clonotype. The chain combines TRBV5-8 with TRBJ1-5; the D gene is possibly TRBD1 (6 bases). Germline-derived CDR1 and CDR2 are SGHTS and YDEGEE. The length of the CDR3 is 18 residues. Deletions cut 4 bases from V and 0 bases from J, with 20 bases between. In DNA, the CDR3 is TGTGCCAGCAGCCCCCGGTCGGCAGGGGCCTATAGCAATCAGCCCCAGCATTTT. Protein sequence: CASSPRSAGAYSNQPQHF.

This clonotype was observed a few times. The genes are TRBV27 and TRBJ2-3; 11 bases align to TRBD1. Germline lookup yields CDR1 MNHEY and CDR2 SMNVEV (reference sequence). With V trimmed by 7 bases and J by 1 base, 4 bases remained unmatched. The CDR3 is 15 residues long. CDR3 bases: TGTGCCAGCATACCGGGACAGGGGGGCACAGATACGCAGTATTTT. Translating gives CASIPGQGGTDTQYF.

The chain links TRBV5-1 to TRBJ1-6; a possible D gene is TRBD1 (5 bases). Between the trimmed V and J ends, which lost 4 bases and 9 bases, there was a span of 11 bases. The germline V gene has CDR1 SGHRS and CDR2 YFSETQ. The CDR3 consists of 13 residues. The CDR3 sequence: CASSPDTLSPLHF. Here the CDR3 DNA reads TGCGCCAGCAGCCCGGACACCCTTTCACCCCTCCACTTT.

This CDR3 reads CASSQSLQGVNTEAFF. The CDR3 DNA reads TGCGCCAGCAGCCAGAGCTTACAGGGGGTGAACACTGAAGCTTTCTTT. The chain joins TRBV4-1 to TRBJ1-1; 8 bases match TRBD1. J lost 0 bases, V lost 3 bases, and 6 bases had no gene match. The CDR3 is made up of 16 amino acids. In germline, CDR1 is MGHRA, CDR2 YSYEKL.

V and J are TRBV4-1 and TRBJ1-4; D is possibly TRBD1 (6 bases). CDR1 and CDR2 (germline): MGHRA, YSYEKL. This CDR3 contains 16 residues. V shed 3 bases and J shed 5 bases, with 16 bases lying between them. CDR3 bases: TGCGCCAGCAGCCAGCAAGACAGGACCGAGAATGAAAAACTGTTTTTT. The encoded protein is CASSQQDRTENEKLFF.

This rearrangement joins TRBV3-1 to TRBJ1-3; TRBD1 matches 7 bases. The CDR3 length is 16 residues. V lost 4 bases, J lost 4 bases, and 10 bases stayed unmatched. The germline CDR1 and CDR2 sequences are LGHDT and YNNKEL (reference sequence). The CDR3 is CASSLELQGPGNTIYF. In DNA, the CDR3 is TGTGCCAGCAGCCTAGAGCTACAGGGGCCCGGAAACACCATATATTTT.

In DNA form, the CDR3 reads TGTGCCAGTAGTCTACGGGACTATCCCCCTAGCACAGATACGCAGTATTTT. This translates into CASSLRDYPPSTDTQYF. The chain has TRBV19 and TRBJ2-3, with 7 bases identical to TRBD2. Germline CDR1 LNHDA, CDR2 SQIVND (reference sequence). The CDR3 covers 17 residues. Trimming cost V 5 bases and J 0 bases; bases outside gene matches: 11.

V usage is TRBV24-1 and J usage is TRBJ2-1; 13 positions match TRBD2. CDR1 KGHDR and CDR2 SFDVKD come from the germline V gene. The J segment lost 8 bases and the V segment lost 4 bases, leaving 4 bases of the junction unmatched. This CDR3 region has 15 residues. The CDR3 loop is CATSEPGTSGDEQFF. The CDR3 DNA is TGTGCCACCAGTGAACCCGGGACTAGCGGGGATGAGCAGTTCTTC.

V usage is TRBV9 and J usage is TRBJ1-6; 8 bases map to TRBD1. Per the germline V gene, CDR1 is SGDLS and CDR2 is YYNGEE. This CDR3 region has 15 residues. The trim removed 2 bases at V and 10 bases at J, leaving 8 bases unmatched. CDR3 protein: CASSVDGTGRSPLHF. CDR3 bases: TGTGCCAGCAGCGTGGATGGGACAGGCAGGTCACCCCTCCACTTT.

This clonotype has a count of ten or more. The V gene is TRBV27, the J gene TRBJ1-5, with D possibly TRBD1 on 6 matching bases. In germline, CDR1 is MNHEY, CDR2 SMNVEV (reference sequence). Trimming left V 5 bases short and J 0 bases short, with 11 bases between. This CDR3 is built from 15 residues. This chain's CDR3 is CASSPGTFSNQPQHF. The CDR3 DNA reads TGTGCCAGCAGTCCTGGGACATTTAGCAATCAGCCCCAGCATTTT.

The rearrangement uses TRBV7-4 and TRBJ2-5; D is uncertain. The CDR3 length is 16 residues. Looked up from germline, CDR1 is SGHVT and CDR2 is SQSDAQ. Trimming took off 0 bases at V and 2 bases at J, with 13 bases between the two ends. CDR3 DNA: TGTGCCAGCAGCTTAGCGTTTCAGAAAGGACAAGAGACCCAGTACTTC. Protein: CASSLAFQKGQETQYF.

This clonotype was seen many times. The chain combines TRBV12-3 or TRBV12-4 with TRBJ2-7, with TRBD1 matching over 7 bases. With V trimmed by 5 bases and J by 4 bases, 2 bases remained unmatched. CDR3 length equals 12 residues. The CDR3 DNA sequence: TGTGCCAGCAGTAGACAGGGATACGAGCAGTACGTC. Amino acid sequence: CASSRQGYEQYV.